These 17 T cell receptor beta chains came from one sample sequenced in a study of immune cell composition in non-small cell lung cancer. Sequencing was performed with immunoSEQ multiplex PCR; in TCRdb, only in-frame clones are kept and a portion is missing. The sample lists roughly 1,800 clones, over 65% occurring once. The source material was lung tumor tissue. These receptors all stem from a human donor with non-small cell lung cancer.

The V call is TRBV7-9, the J call TRBJ2-3, with 8 bases that match TRBD2. V lost 7 bases to trimming and J lost 1 base; unmatched junction nucleotides: 1. The germline V gene encodes CDR1 SEHNR and CDR2 FQNEAQ (reference sequence). The CDR3 covers 13 residues. CDR3 sequence reads: CASMTSGTDTQYF. CDR3 sequence (DNA): TGTGCCAGCATGACTAGCGGCACAGATACGCAGTATTTT.

The rearrangement uses TRBV7-8 and TRBJ2-5; TRBD2 matches 13 bases. This CDR3 is built from 17 residues. Germline V lookup: CDR1 SGHVS, CDR2 FQNEAQ. V lost 1 base and J lost 4; bases outside the gene matches: 6. The CDR3 region is CASSLVRTSGSRETQYF. The CDR3 DNA sequence: TGTGCCAGCAGCTTAGTTCGGACTAGCGGGAGTAGAGAGACCCAGTACTTC.

This clone was counted between two and nine times. This chain joins TRBV7-8 and TRBJ2-3; weak D call: TRBD2 (6 bases). This CDR3 has 17 residues. Trimming stripped 1 base from V and 0 bases from J, with 14 bases between. Germline lookup yields CDR1 SGHVS and CDR2 FQNEAQ. Written as DNA, the CDR3 is TGTGCCAGCAGCTTAGGAGGGTTGGGGACTAGCACAGATACGCAGTATTTT. As protein: CASSLGGLGTSTDTQYF. Variable domain in full (rest from reference TRBV7-8 and TRBJ2-3): GAGVSQSPRYKVAKRGQDVALRCDPISGHVSLFWYQQALGQGPEFLTYFQNEAQLDKSGLPSDRFFAERPEGSVSTLKIQRTQQEDSAVYLCASSLGGLGTSTDTQYFGPGTRLTVL.

The chain combines TRBV18 with TRBJ2-7, with D possibly TRBD2 on 7 matching bases. This CDR3 region has 15 residues. From germline, CDR1 is KGHSH and CDR2 LQKENI. With 4 bases removed from V and 3 bases from J, the gap between germline ends came to 16 bases. The DNA of the CDR3 is TGTGCCAGCTCACTGGAGGCAGGGGACTACTACGAGCAGTACTTC. Translating it yields CASSLEAGDYYEQYF.

The chain is built from TRBV27 and TRBJ1-2, with TRBD1 matching 8 bases. Germline CDR1 is MNHEY and CDR2 is SMNVEV (reference sequence). This CDR3 contains 14 residues. After removal of 0 bases from V and 11 bases from J, the junction contained 8 bases not matched to a gene. CDR3 sequence: CASSLSRPGGSYTF. The CDR3 DNA reads TGTGCCAGCAGTTTATCCCGACCAGGGGGCTCATACACCTTC.

This clone was detected only once. V usage is TRBV2 and J usage is TRBJ1-1; a possible D gene is TRBD1 (6 bases). Germline lookup yields CDR1 SNHLY and CDR2 FYNNEI. Between the trimmed V and J ends, which lost 2 bases and 1 base, there was a span of 8 bases. There are 14 residues in the CDR3. CDR3 coding DNA: TGTGCCAGCAGTGAAAGGGGACAGAACACTGAAGCTTTCTTT. Translation gives CASSERGQNTEAFF. The whole variable domain, remainder taken from reference TRBV2 and TRBJ1-1, is EPEVTQTPSHQVTQMGQEVILRCVPISNHLYFYWYRQILGQKVEFLVSFYNNEISEKSEIFDDQFSVERPDGSNFTLKIRSTKLEDSAMYFCASSERGQNTEAFFGQGTRLTVV.

The chain links TRBV9 to TRBJ2-2; no clear D gene. CDR1 and CDR2 (germline): SGDLS, YYNGEE. The ends were cut back, 0 bases at V and 6 bases at J, with 12 bases in the middle. CDR3 size: 15 residues. CDR3 DNA sequence: TGTGCCAGCAGCGTAGCAATTCGAGGCGCCGGGGAGCTGTTTTTT. As protein: CASSVAIRGAGELFF.

This clone has more than one count but fewer than ten. The chain joins TRBV6-5 to TRBJ2-7; 7 bases match TRBD1. This CDR3 has 16 residues. V lost 3 bases, J lost 0 bases, and 8 bases stayed unmatched. Per germline, CDR1 MNHEY and CDR2 SVGAGI. The CDR3, as DNA: TGTGCCAGCAGTTATGGGACAGTCGTTAGCTCCTACGAGCAGTACTTC. Translation gives CASSYGTVVSSYEQYF.

This chain connects TRBV7-2 to TRBJ2-3, with 8 bases that match TRBD2. The germline V gene has CDR1 SGHTA and CDR2 FQGNSA. Trimming took 4 bases from V and 0 from J; bases not matched to a gene: 6. CDR3 length: 16 residues. The CDR3 protein is CASSSGREASTDTQYF. Written as DNA, the CDR3 is TGTGCCAGCAGCTCGGGGCGGGAGGCTAGCACAGATACGCAGTATTTT.

This clone was detected once. The gene calls are TRBV2 and TRBJ2-1, with a possible D match to TRBD1 (6 bases). CDR1 and CDR2 from the germline V gene are SNHLY and FYNNEI. The CDR3 is 13 amino acids. Trimming left V 6 bases short and J 0 bases short, with 6 bases between. CDR3 residues: CASRDSSYNEQFF. The CDR3 DNA is TGTGCCAGCAGGGACAGCTCCTACAATGAGCAGTTCTTC.

The rearrangement uses TRBV28 and TRBJ2-5, with TRBD2 identical over 8 bases. The CDR3 runs to 16 residues. The V and J ends lost 2 bases and 1 base, in that order; junction bases with no gene match: 6. The V gene's germline CDR1 is MDHEN and CDR2 SYDVKM. CDR3 in amino acids: CASSLGLAGVQETQYF. Here the CDR3 DNA reads TGTGCCAGCAGTTTAGGGCTAGCGGGCGTCCAAGAGACCCAGTACTTC. Combining the CDR3 with reference TRBV28 and TRBJ2-5 gives the whole variable domain DVKVTQSSRYLVKRTGEKVFLECVQDMDHENMFWYRQDPGLGLRLIYFSYDVKMKEKGDIPEGYSVSREKKERFSLILESASTNQTSMYLCASSLGLAGVQETQYFGPGTRLLVL.

The gene calls are TRBV27 and TRBJ2-7; 7 bases map to TRBD2. The CDR3 loop spans 16 amino acids. The germline gives CDR1 MNHEY, CDR2 SMNVEV (reference sequence). With V trimmed by 6 bases and J by 3 bases, 14 bases remained unmatched. The CDR3 sequence: CASSPWAGVTGYEQYF. The CDR3 nucleotides are TGTGCCAGCAGCCCCTGGGCGGGAGTGACGGGCTACGAGCAGTACTTC.

This chain uses TRBV5-1 with TRBJ1-4, with D maybe TRBD1 (6 bases). The germline CDR1 and CDR2 sequences are SGHRS and YFSETQ. The CDR3 extends over 15 amino acids. The germline V and J ends were trimmed by 4 bases and 10 bases, with 20 bases remaining between them. The CDR3 is CASSPGGGAKGKLFF. The CDR3 region has the DNA TGCGCCAGCAGCCCGGGAGGGGGGGCGAAGGGAAAACTGTTTTTT. Filled out from reference TRBV5-1 and TRBJ1-4, the complete variable domain reads KAGVTQTPRYLIKTRGQQVTLSCSPISGHRSVSWYQQTPGQGLQFLFEYFSETQRNKGNFPGRFSGRQFSNSRSEMNVSTLELGDSALYLCASSPGGGAKGKLFFGSGTQLSVL.

The chain is built from TRBV19 and TRBJ2-1; 7 bases are a match to TRBD2. The V gene's germline CDR1 is LNHDA and CDR2 SQIVND (reference sequence). The V segment lost 3 bases and the J segment 4 bases; nucleotides outside the gene matches: 6. This CDR3 has 15 residues. CDR3 in DNA: TGTGCCAGTAGTATGGCGGGAGTATGGTACAATGAGCAGTTCTTC. Its protein is CASSMAGVWYNEQFF.

The rearrangement links TRBV9 to TRBJ2-3; D possibly corresponds to TRBD2 (5 bases). The germline V gene encodes CDR1 SGDLS and CDR2 YYNGEE. CDR3 length: 15 residues. Trimming shortened V by 6 bases and J by 4 bases, and 18 bases separated the two germline ends. This chain's CDR3 is CASNPISEVPDTQYF. For the CDR3, the DNA is TGTGCCAGCAACCCCATTAGCGAGGTCCCAGATACGCAGTATTTT.

V gene TRBV4-1 combines with J gene TRBJ2-3; possibly TRBD2 for D (6 bases). Trimming stripped 1 base from V and 0 bases from J, with 17 bases between. The CDR3 covers 18 residues. Germline V gene sequence: CDR1 MGHRA, CDR2 YSYEKL. The CDR3 protein is CASSQGLGGRGSTDTQYF. The CDR3, as DNA: TGCGCCAGCAGCCAAGGTCTGGGGGGACGGGGAAGCACAGATACGCAGTATTTT.

The chain joins TRBV6-5 to TRBJ1-2; TRBD1 agrees at 8 bases. Germline loops: CDR1 MNHEY, CDR2 SVGAGI. V dropped 4 bases and J dropped 4; count of bases not matched to a gene: 5. This CDR3 has 14 amino acids. CDR3 amino acids: CASSSDRAPYGYTF. The CDR3 coding sequence is TGTGCCAGCAGTTCGGACAGGGCCCCCTATGGCTACACCTTC.